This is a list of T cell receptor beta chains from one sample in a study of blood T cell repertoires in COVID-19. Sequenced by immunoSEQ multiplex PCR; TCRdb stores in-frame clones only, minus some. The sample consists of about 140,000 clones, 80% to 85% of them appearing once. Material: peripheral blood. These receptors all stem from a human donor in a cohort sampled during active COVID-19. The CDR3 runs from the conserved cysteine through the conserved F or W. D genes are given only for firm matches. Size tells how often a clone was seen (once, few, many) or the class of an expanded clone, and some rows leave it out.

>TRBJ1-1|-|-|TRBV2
TGTGCCAGCAGTGTATGGCCCAGGAACACTGAAGCTTTCTTT
CASSVWPRNTEAFF
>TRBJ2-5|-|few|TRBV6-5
TGTGCCAGCAGCCCCGCAGGAACTTTCCAAGAGACCCAGTACTTC
CASSPAGTFQETQYF
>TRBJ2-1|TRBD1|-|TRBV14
TGTGCCAGCAGCCAAGGTGGGACAGTCTACAATGAGCAGTTCTTC
CASSQGGTVYNEQFF
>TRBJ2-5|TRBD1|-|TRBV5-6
TGTGCCAGCGCTAAAACGGGACAGGGGAGCAGGGAGACCCAGTACTTC
CASAKTGQGSRETQYF
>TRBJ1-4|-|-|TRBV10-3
TGTGCCATCGCCGCAGGGTCGGGAGGTGAAAAACTGTTTTTT
CAIAAGSGGEKLFF
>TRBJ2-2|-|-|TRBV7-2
TGTGCCAGCAGCTTAGCAGGGGTTACCGGGGAGCTGTTTTTT
CASSLAGVTGELFF
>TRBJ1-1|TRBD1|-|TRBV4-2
TGTGCCAGCAGCCAAGAAAGGACAGGGAAGACATCCATGAACACTGAAGCTTTCTTT
CASSQERTGKTSMNTEAFF
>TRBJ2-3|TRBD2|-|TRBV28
TGTGCCAGCAGTGAGGCGCTAGCGGGGGTTACAGATACGCAGTATTTT
CASSEALAGVTDTQYF
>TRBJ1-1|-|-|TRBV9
TGTGCCAGCAGCTCCCGGACAGAAGCTTTCTTT
CASSSRTEAFF
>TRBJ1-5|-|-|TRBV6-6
TGTGCCAGCAGTTACTCCGCCCAGGGTCAGCCCCAGCATTTT
CASSYSAQGQPQHF
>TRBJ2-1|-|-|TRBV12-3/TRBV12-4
TGTGCCAGCAGTTCGTACAATGAGCAGTTCTTC
CASSSYNEQFF
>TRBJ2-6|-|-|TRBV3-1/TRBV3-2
TGTGCCAGCAGCCCCGGCGTGGGGAGCTCTGGGGCCAACGTCCTGACTTTC
CASSPGVGSSGANVLTF
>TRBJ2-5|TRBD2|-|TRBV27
TGTGCCAGCAGGTCTCTAGCGGGGGAAGGGACCCAGTACTTC
CASRSLAGEGTQYF
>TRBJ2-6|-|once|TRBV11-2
TGTGCCAGCAGCTTGTTCGGCTCTGGGGCCAACGTCCTGACTTTC
CASSLFGSGANVLTF
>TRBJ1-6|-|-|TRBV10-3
TGTGCCATCAGTGAGACAGCTAATTCACCCCTCCACTTT
CAISETANSPLHF
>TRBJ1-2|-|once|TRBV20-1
TGCAGTGCAGACCTAGGAGATGGCTACACCTTC
CSADLGDGYTF
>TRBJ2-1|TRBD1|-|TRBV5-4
TGTGCCAGCAGCTTAGGGACAGGATGGTTCTTC
CASSLGTGWFF
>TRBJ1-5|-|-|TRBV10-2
TGCGCCAGCAGTCCTCTTAATCAGCCCCAGCATTTT
CASSPLNQPQHF
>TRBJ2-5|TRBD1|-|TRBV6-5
TGTGCCAGCCGTACAGGGGGTAACCAAGAGACCCAGTACTTC
CASRTGGNQETQYF
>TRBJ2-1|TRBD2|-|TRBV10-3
TGTGCCATCAGTGTGGGGCTAGCGGGGGGATACAATGAGCAGTTCTTC
CAISVGLAGGYNEQFF
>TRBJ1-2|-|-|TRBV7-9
TGTGCCAGCAGTCACGACGGGGACTATGGCTACACCTTC
CASSHDGDYGYTF
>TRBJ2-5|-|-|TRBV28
TGTGCCAGCAGTTCCTACTTGGGGGGACGAGGGACCCAGTACTTC
CASSSYLGGRGTQYF
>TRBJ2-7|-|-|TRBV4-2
TGTGCCAGCAGCCAAGCTAGGGGTGGCGAGCAGTACTTC
CASSQARGGEQYF
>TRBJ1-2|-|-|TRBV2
TGTGCCAGCAGTAAGAACAGGGAATATGGCTACACCTTC
CASSKNREYGYTF
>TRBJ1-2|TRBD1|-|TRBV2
TGTGCCAGCATTCCCGGGACAGGGGGCTTACGTGGCTACACCTTC
CASIPGTGGLRGYTF
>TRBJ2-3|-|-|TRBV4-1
TGCGCCAGCAGCCTAGACGGGACTCTCCCCGGGGATACGCAGTATTTT
CASSLDGTLPGDTQYF
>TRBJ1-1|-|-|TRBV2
TGTGCCAGCAGTTCCGGGACTGCCGGGGCTTTCTTT
CASSSGTAGAFF
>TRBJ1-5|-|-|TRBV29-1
TGCAGCCTCGCAGGGGCGATTAGCAATCAGCCCCAGCATTTT
CSLAGAISNQPQHF
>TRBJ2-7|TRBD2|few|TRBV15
TGTGCCACCAGCAGTCTGGCTAGCGGAAACTACGAGCAGTACTTC
CATSSLASGNYEQYF
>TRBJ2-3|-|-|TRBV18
TGTGCCACCGCAAACTGGGAGCGCACAGATACGCAGTATTTT
CATANWERTDTQYF
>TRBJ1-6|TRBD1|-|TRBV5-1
TGCGCCAGCAGCTTGCTGGGCAGGGGGACGATTTCACCCTTCCACTTT
CASSLLGRGTISPFHF
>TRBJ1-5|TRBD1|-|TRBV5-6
TGTGCCAGCAGCTTCACAGGGGACAGCAATCAGCCCCAGCATTTT
CASSFTGDSNQPQHF
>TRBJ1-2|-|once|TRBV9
TGTGCCAGCAGCGTAGAGGGACACCTCGAAATGGGGGGCTACACCTTC
CASSVEGHLEMGGYTF
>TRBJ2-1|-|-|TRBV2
TGTGCCAGCAGGCCACCGGGATACTCGGCCAATGAGCAGTTCTTC
CASRPPGYSANEQFF
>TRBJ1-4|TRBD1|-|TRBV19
TGTGCCAGTAGATCCTTGACAGGGCAGAATGAAAAACTGTTTTTT
CASRSLTGQNEKLFF
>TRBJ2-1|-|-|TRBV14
TGTGCCAGCCATCCGGGATCCTACAATGAGCAGTTCTTC
CASHPGSYNEQFF
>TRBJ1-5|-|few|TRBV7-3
TGTGCCAGCAGCTCCTTGACTAAGAGCAATCAGCCCCAGCATTTT
CASSSLTKSNQPQHF
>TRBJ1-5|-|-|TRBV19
TGTGCCAGTAGTATAATCAGGAGCAATCAGCCCCAGCATTTT
CASSIIRSNQPQHF
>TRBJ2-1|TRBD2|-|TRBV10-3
TGTGCCATCAGTGAGAGGCAAGCGGGGCTGAATGAGCAGTTCTTC
CAISERQAGLNEQFF
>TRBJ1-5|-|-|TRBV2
TGTGCCAGCAGTGAAGTCCAGGGAAATCAGCCCCAGCATTTT
CASSEVQGNQPQHF
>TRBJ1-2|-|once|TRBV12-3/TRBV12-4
TGTGCCAGCAGTTTGCCGCAGGGTTCACGCACCTTC
CASSLPQGSRTF
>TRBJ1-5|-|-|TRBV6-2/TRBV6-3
TGTGCCAGCAGTCTGACAAGCCTCATCAATCAGCCCCAGCATTTT
CASSLTSLINQPQHF
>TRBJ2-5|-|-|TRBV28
TGTGCCAGCAGTTCATATACGGGAGAGGTACTTCAAGAGACCCAGTACTTC
CASSSYTGEVLQETQYF
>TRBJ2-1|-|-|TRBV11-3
TGTGCCAGCAGCTTAGTGGGGCGCAATCCCAGTGAGCAGTTCTTC
CASSLVGRNPSEQFF
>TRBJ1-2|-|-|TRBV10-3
TGTGCCATCAGTGACCTTAACTATGGCTACACCTTC
CAISDLNYGYTF
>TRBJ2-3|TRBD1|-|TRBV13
TGTGCCAGCAGCACTGGACAGGGTAGAACAGATACGCAGTATTTT
CASSTGQGRTDTQYF
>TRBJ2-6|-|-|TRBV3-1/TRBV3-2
TGTGCCAGCAGCCATCTTACAGGGCGGGGGGCCAACGTCCTGACTTTC
CASSHLTGRGANVLTF
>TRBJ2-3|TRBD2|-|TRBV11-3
TGTGCCAGCAGCTTAGGTACCCGGGGGGGCCTGATAGATACGCAGTATTTT
CASSLGTRGGLIDTQYF
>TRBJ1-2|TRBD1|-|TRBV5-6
TGTGCCAGCAACAATAGGGACAGGGGGTTTTCGGGCTACACCTTC
CASNNRDRGFSGYTF
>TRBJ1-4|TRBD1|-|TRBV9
TGTGCCAGCAGCGCACAGGGGGCTGGTAATGAAAAACTGTTTTTT
CASSAQGAGNEKLFF
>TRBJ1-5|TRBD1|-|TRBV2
TGTGCCAGCAACTTGGACAGGGGTCAGCCCCAGCATTTT
CASNLDRGQPQHF
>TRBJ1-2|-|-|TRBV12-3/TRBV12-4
TGTGCCAGCAGCCCCCAGGAACACTATGGCTACACCTTC
CASSPQEHYGYTF
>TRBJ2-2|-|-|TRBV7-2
TGTGCCAGCAGTCGAATTCCAGGGGCCAACACCGGGGAGCTGTTTTTT
CASSRIPGANTGELFF